This T cell receptor (beta chain) was sequenced for a study of identical twins. Via MiXCR, TCRdb re-called the 5' RACE reads, giving one row per CDR3 protein. This table holds about 100,000 distinct CDR3 sequences, 5.9% found once. This clonotype came up a few times. CDR3 length equals 18 residues. CDR1 and CDR2 (germline): MDHEN, SYDVKM. The V and J ends lost 8 bases and 0 bases respectively, with 24 bases between them. V gene TRBV28 combines with J gene TRBJ2-3; a weak D match, TRBD2 (7 bases). This sequence originates from a woman between 50 and 59 years old in good health. The sample comprised memory T cells sorted from blood. For the CDR3, the DNA is TGTGCCAGCCCAAAAAGCGGAAGGGGGGGAACTAGCACAGATACGCAGTATTTT. Protein product: CASPKSGRGGTSTDTQYF.